This TCR beta chain was sequenced in a study of shared clonotypes between healthy human individuals (dated by TCRdb to the early 2020s). Study-level background: The cohort comprised two women and three men aged 18 to 49 years. To estimate repertoire size and how much clonotypes are shared between individuals, the study performed deep sequencing of blood TCR repertoires from a few healthy adults. To increase sequencing depth and limit assay-specific biases, TCR repertoire library preparation and sequencing were carried out by different laboratories using diverse techniques. For each donor, CD4 naive and CD4 memory were each run on three plates, CD8 naive on two plates, and CD8 memory on one plate. Leukapheresis yielded between about 0.8 and 8.9 billion PBMCs per donor.

Concerning this clone: Its antigen specificity is not known. Base qualities are missing; no much larger clone stands one base away.

TCR CDR3 regions were amplified from genomic DNA by multiplex PCR using the deep immunoSEQ assay. Extracted genomic DNA from each cell subset was spread evenly across all wells of several immunoSEQ 96-well plates, with each plate serving as a replicate. For sorted subsets, approximately 0.2 ug of genomic DNA, equivalent to about 30,000 T cell genomes, went into each replicate PCR. Purified libraries were measured with a Qubit 3.0 fluorometer, size-checked on a Bioanalyzer 2100, and measured again with the KAPA Library Quantification kit. Every immunoSEQ 96-well plate was sequenced on a dedicated single-read 150-cycle Illumina NextSeq 550 flow cell. As for the authors' bioinformatics: Because the immunoSEQ output held only junctional sequences and lacked quality scores, the filtering could not match the filtering applied to full-length reads. To assign V/J genes and CDR3, sequences were annotated against IMGT germline references using PyIR, a Python wrapper for IgBLAST v1.9. Reads were filtered out if the reads had weak V/J assignments (E-value above 1e-6), no CDR3, stop codons, out-of-frame junctions, or ambiguous translated residues. V3J clonotypes were defined as sequences sharing an identical inferred V gene, J gene, and CDR3 amino acid sequence. Percentage overlap between repertoires was computed as shared unique clonotypes divided by the size of the smaller repertoire. RTK rarefaction, the Chao1 estimator, and Recon v2.1 estimates of unobserved clonotypes were used to assess repertoire richness. Generation probabilities for all TCRbeta clonotypes obtained by the gDNA method from several donors were computed using OLGA. TCRdb obtained this table from immuneACCESS and retained in-frame rearrangements with V and J assigned. These tables miss some clones; where compared with another copy, unresolved V genes account for less than half of the shortfall, and the remainder is unexplained. D and trimming were read from the DNA, whereas the V and J calls and clone size are those reported in that table. The sample table holds under 650,000 clones, of which roughly 95% were seen once. The top ten clonotypes cover about 0.057% of the sample.

Overall study outcomes, separate from this receptor: Sampling was restricted to blood, and TCR repertoires in tissue are likely to differ from TCR repertoires in blood. Sharing across several donors was observed for about 5% of naive CD4, over 3% of naive CD8, over 2% of memory CD4, and roughly 0.4% of memory CD8 clonotypes. Even with the large sequencing depth, rarefaction of the sorted-subset datasets indicated that sequencing was incomplete. Clonotypes shared by all four sorted-subset donors showed higher generation probabilities than non-shared clonotypes. Naive subsets generally had larger estimated clonotype richness than memory subsets did. Pairwise subsampling led to the expectation that sequencing depth would affect the degree of clonotype sharing among donors. The genetic and exposure-history diversity represented was limited by the small number of donors.

V drops 6 bases and J drops 4 bases, leaving 12 bases in between. The CDR3 numbers 14 residues from cysteine through phenylalanine. Of the read, only the CDR3 DNA is kept; its 42 bases are in frame from base 1. The germline V gene encodes CDR1 LNHDA and CDR2 SQIVND (reference sequence). Healthy HIV-negative adults with no recently reported acute infections or vaccinations were included as donors. Every donor was a Caucasian adult living in Nashville, Tennessee, USA. CD4+ T cells were enriched by magnetic negative selection; naive cells were then positively selected on CD45RA, and the negative fraction formed the memory subset. Blood was obtained by leukapheresis, after which PBMCs were separated by Ficoll-Histopaque density gradient centrifugation and cryopreserved in liquid nitrogen vapor phase. Purity and quantity of every magnetically sorted T cell population were checked by analytical flow cytometry. Genomic DNA was isolated from each sorted fraction and quantified by UV absorbance on a Nanodrop 2000c.

The sequenced sample consisted of naive CD4+ T cells sorted from blood. The cell subset or site tag for this specimen amounts to: CD45RA+ positively selected. This receptor was taken from a woman in her thirties in good health. The receptor chain draws on TRBV19 and TRBJ2-2; the D segment might be TRBD1 or TRBD2, since each matches 6 bases. The base sequence is TGTGCCAGTAGGGCGGGACACCTCACCGGGGAGCTGTTTTTT. Its product reads: CASRAGHLTGELFF.